The source of this T cell receptor (beta chain) is a study of blood T cell repertoires in COVID-19. Study-level background: PBMCs, B-cell-depleted T cells, or T cells were the source of the cDNA or gDNA that made up the material.

The repertoire was sequenced with immunoSEQ multiplex PCR; TCRdb's copy has only in-frame clones and lacks some. Of over 300,000 clones in the sample, around four fifths were seen once. Per the germline V gene, CDR1 is LNHDA and CDR2 is SQIVND (reference sequence). Trimming stripped 4 bases from V and 2 bases from J, with 15 bases between. CDR3 length equals 17 residues. The sequenced sample consisted of peripheral blood. V usage is TRBV19 and J usage is TRBJ2-6; no definite D call. This TCR was sampled from a woman aged 50 to 60 with acute or convalescent COVID-19. The CDR3 bases are TGTGCCAGTAGTACATCGAGCTTTCTACCTGGGGCCAACGTCCTGACTTTC. Encoded protein: CASSTSSFLPGANVLTF.